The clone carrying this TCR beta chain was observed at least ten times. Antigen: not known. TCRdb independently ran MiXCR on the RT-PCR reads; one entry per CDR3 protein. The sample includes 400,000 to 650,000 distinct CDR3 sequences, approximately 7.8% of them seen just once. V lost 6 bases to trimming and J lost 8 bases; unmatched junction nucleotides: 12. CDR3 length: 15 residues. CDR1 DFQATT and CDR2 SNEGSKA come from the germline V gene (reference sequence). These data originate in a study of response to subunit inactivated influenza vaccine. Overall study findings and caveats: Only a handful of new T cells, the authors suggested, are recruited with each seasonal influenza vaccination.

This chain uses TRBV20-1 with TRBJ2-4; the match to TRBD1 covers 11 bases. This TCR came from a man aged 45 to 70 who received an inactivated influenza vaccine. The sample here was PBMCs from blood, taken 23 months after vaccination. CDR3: CSAPWTGGLPDIQYF. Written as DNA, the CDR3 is TGCAGTGCACCCTGGACAGGGGGCTTACCAGACATTCAGTACTTC.